This TCR beta chain was observed in a study of blood T cell repertoires in COVID-19. Looking at the study overall: PBMCs, B-cell-depleted T cells, or T cells provided the cDNA or gDNA that made up the material.

This clone appeared once. Germline CDR1 reads MGHRA; CDR2 reads YSYEKL. The CDR3 extends over 15 amino acids. Trimming removed 3 bases from V and 5 bases from J; junction bases left unmatched: 0. Authors' data handling: Amplification from reference gene primers served as the basis for estimated nucleated cell counts. Sequenced by immunoSEQ multiplex PCR; TCRdb stores in-frame clones only, minus some. The V and J calls and the clone size are those of that table, but D and trimming were determined from the DNA. The sample includes 250,000 to 300,000 clones, 70% to 90% of them seen just once. The sequencing sample was made of peripheral blood. The origin of this receptor is a woman aged 25-40 years who had recovered from COVID-19. The genes are TRBV4-1 and TRBJ2-2, with TRBD2 matching 13 bases. The CDR3 loop is CASSQGLAGTGELFF. The CDR3 DNA reads as TGCGCCAGCAGCCAGGGACTAGCGGGGACCGGGGAGCTGTTTTTT.